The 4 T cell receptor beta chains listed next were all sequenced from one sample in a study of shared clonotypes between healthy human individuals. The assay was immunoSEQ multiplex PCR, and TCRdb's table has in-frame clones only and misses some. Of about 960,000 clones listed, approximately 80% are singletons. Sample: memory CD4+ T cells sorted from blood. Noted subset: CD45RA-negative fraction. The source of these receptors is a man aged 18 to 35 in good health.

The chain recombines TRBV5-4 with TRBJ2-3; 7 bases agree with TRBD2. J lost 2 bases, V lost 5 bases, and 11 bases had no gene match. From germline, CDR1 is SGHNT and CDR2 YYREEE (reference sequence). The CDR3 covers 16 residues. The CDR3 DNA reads TGTGCCAGCAGTCGCGGGCCTAGCGGACTCACAGATACGCAGTATTTT. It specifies CASSRGPSGLTDTQYF.

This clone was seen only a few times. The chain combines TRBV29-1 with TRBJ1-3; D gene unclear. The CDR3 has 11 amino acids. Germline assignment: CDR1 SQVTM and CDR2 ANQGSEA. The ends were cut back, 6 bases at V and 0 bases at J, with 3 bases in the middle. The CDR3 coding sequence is TGCAGCGTCGACTCTGGAAACACCATATATTTT. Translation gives CSVDSGNTIYF.

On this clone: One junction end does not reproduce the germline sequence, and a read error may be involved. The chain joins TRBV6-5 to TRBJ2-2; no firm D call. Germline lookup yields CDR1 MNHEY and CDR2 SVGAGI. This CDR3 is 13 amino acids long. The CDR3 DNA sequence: TGTGCCATCAGTCCGGTGGACACCGGGGAGCTGTTTTTT. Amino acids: CAISPVDTGELFF.

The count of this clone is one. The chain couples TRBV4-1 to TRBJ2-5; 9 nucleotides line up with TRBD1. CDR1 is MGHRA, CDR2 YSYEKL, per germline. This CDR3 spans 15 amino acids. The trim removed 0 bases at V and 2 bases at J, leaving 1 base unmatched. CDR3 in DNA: TGCGCCAGCAGCCAAGACGGGACAGGGCAAGAGACCCAGTACTTC. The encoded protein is CASSQDGTGQETQYF.